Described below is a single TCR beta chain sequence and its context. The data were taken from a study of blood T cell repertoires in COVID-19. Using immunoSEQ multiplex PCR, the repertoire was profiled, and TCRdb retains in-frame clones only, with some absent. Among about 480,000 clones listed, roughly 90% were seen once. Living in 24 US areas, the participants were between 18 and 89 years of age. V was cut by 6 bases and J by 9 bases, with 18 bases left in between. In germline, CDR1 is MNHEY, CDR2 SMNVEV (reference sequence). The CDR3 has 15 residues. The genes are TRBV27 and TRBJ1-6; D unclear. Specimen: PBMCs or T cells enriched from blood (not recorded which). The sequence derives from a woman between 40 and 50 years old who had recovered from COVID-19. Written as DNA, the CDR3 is TGTGCCAGCAGATATTCTTCGGGTGGGAGTTCACCCCTCCACTTT. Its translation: CASRYSSGGSSPLHF.